The 26 T cell receptor beta chains given below trace back to one sample, sequenced in a study of PD-1 blockade in classical Hodgkin lymphoma. Time point noted: cycle 4 day 1 (C4D1), after more than 5 weeks of nivolumab. With no exception, relapse followed autologous stem cell transplantation in all patients, and brentuximab vedotin exposure varied. Assay: immunoSEQ multiplex PCR; the TCRdb copy retains only in-frame clones and omits some. The sample has over 25,000 clones; roughly 72% are singletons. This specimen consisted of peripheral blood mononuclear cells (PBMCs), obtained before the fourth cycle of nivolumab. The receptors derive from a human donor with classical Hodgkin lymphoma.

The V gene is TRBV20-1, the J gene TRBJ2-1; D is unclear. The CDR3 length is 11 residues. Germline V gene data show CDR1 as DFQATT and CDR2 as SNEGSKA (reference sequence). V gave up 4 bases and J gave up 6 bases, with 7 bases separating them. CDR3 coding DNA: TGCAGTGCTATTAGCCTCAATGAGCAGTTCTTC. Its protein product is CSAISLNEQFF.

In this sample, this clone turned up a few times. J is TRBJ1-1 and V is TRBV10-3; D may be TRBD1 (5 bases). With 6 bases removed from V and 3 bases from J, the gap between germline ends came to 20 bases. Germline CDR1 ENHRY, CDR2 SYGVKD. This CDR3 contains 16 residues. This CDR3 reads CAIRDYSGLGDTEAFF. The CDR3 region has the DNA TGTGCCATCAGAGACTATTCAGGGTTGGGTGACACTGAAGCTTTCTTT.

The chain recombines TRBV2 with TRBJ2-5; a weak D match, TRBD2 (5 bases). The length of the CDR3 is 14 residues. Germline V gene lookup returns CDR1 SNHLY and CDR2 FYNNEI. V lost 4 bases and J 5 bases, leaving 14 bases between the germline ends. CDR3 bases: TGTGCCAGCAGTGTACTTGTTCGGGGTGAGACCCAGTACTTC. Translated, it gives CASSVLVRGETQYF.

The genes are TRBV5-1 and TRBJ1-4; 7 nucleotides align to TRBD1. Germline trimming cut 0 bases from V and 6 bases from J; bases unmatched to any gene: 5. The CDR3 extends over 15 amino acids. Germline loops: CDR1 SGHRS, CDR2 YFSETQ. The CDR3 nucleotides read TGCGCCAGCAGCTTGGCCGGCAGGGGGGATGAAAAACTGTTTTTT. Its protein product is CASSLAGRGDEKLFF.

CDR3 bases: TGTGCCTGGAGTGTAGGACCCGCTCAAGAGACCCAGTACTTC. Its protein product is CAWSVGPAQETQYF. This sequence joins TRBV30 and TRBJ2-5; D is ambiguous. This CDR3 comprises 14 residues. V was shortened by 0 bases and J by 2 bases, with 10 bases between the two germline ends. Germline loops: CDR1 GTSNPN, CDR2 SVGIG (reference sequence).

This clone was counted a single time. This chain connects TRBV6-5 to TRBJ2-1; 10 positions agree with TRBD2. This CDR3 contains 14 residues. Germline CDR1 MNHEY, CDR2 SVGAGI. The J segment lost 9 bases and the V segment lost 5 bases, leaving 7 bases of the junction unmatched. This chain's CDR3 is CASSTSGKNPEQFF. CDR3 coding DNA: TGTGCCAGCAGTACTAGCGGGAAGAACCCTGAGCAGTTCTTC.

In the case of this clone: Other nucleotide sequences in the sample specify the same CDR3. The rearrangement uses TRBV2 and TRBJ2-3, with D perhaps TRBD1 or TRBD2 (5 bases each). Germline loops: CDR1 SNHLY, CDR2 FYNNEI. The CDR3 sequence is 14 residues long. V gave up 5 bases and J gave up 1 base, with 10 bases separating them. CDR3 bases: TGTGCCAGCAGTCCGGGACGGGGCACAGATACGCAGTATTTT. It specifies CASSPGRGTDTQYF.

The CDR3 region is CASSFMGSNQPQHF. The CDR3 DNA reads TGTGCCAGCAGCTTCATGGGGAGCAATCAGCCCCAGCATTTT. The chain carries TRBV4-2 and TRBJ1-5; D remains ambiguous. Germline CDR1 LGHNA, CDR2 YNFKEQ. V lost 5 bases and J 1 base, leaving 9 bases between the germline ends. The CDR3 loop spans 14 amino acids.

Only one count was recorded for this clone. The chain carries TRBV7-2 and TRBJ2-4; weak D call: TRBD2 (6 bases). The CDR3 is 14 residues long. CDR1 is SGHTA and CDR2 is FQGNSA in the germline V gene. V was clipped by 0 bases and J by 7 bases, with 10 bases between them. The CDR3: CASSLAAGRNIQYF. The CDR3 bases are TGTGCCAGCAGCTTAGCGGCAGGGAGGAACATTCAGTACTTC.

This rearrangement joins TRBV7-9 to TRBJ2-1; D gene ambiguous. Trimming removed 3 bases from V and 7 bases from J, with 10 bases in between. The CDR3 has 13 amino acids. Germline V gene data show CDR1 as SEHNR and CDR2 as FQNEAQ (reference sequence). CDR3 sequence: CASSLYSANEQFF. As DNA, the CDR3 is TGTGCCAGCAGCTTGTACAGCGCGAATGAGCAGTTCTTC.

The rearrangement joins TRBV11-3 to TRBJ2-3; TRBD2 matches at 7 bases. The CDR3 contains 16 residues. The V segment lost 1 base and the J segment 3 bases; nucleotides outside the gene matches: 7. CDR1 SGHNT and CDR2 YENEEA come from the germline V gene. The CDR3 loop is CASSLGGGISTDTQYF. The CDR3 DNA reads as TGTGCCAGCAGCTTAGGGGGGGGAATATCGACAGATACGCAGTATTTT.

The chain is built from TRBV18 and TRBJ2-5, with D possibly matching TRBD2 (5 bases). The CDR3 covers 12 residues. Deletions cut 8 bases from V and 5 bases from J, with 12 bases between. CDR1 and CDR2 (germline): KGHSH, LQKENI. The CDR3 is CASAGNRETQYF. For the CDR3, the DNA is TGTGCCAGCGCGGGTAATCGGGAGACCCAGTACTTC.

The rearrangement links TRBV6-1 to TRBJ1-2; 9 bases agree with TRBD1. Losses at the gene ends were 0 bases for V and 8 bases for J; bases not matched to a gene: 4. There are 14 residues in the CDR3. Germline CDR1 reads MNHNS; CDR2 reads SASEGT. The CDR3 DNA reads TGTGCCAGCAGTGAAGCGTGGACAGGGGAAGGCTACACCTTC. This codes for CASSEAWTGEGYTF.

The V and J genes are TRBV28 and TRBJ1-2; D ambiguous. V gave up 9 bases and J gave up 2 bases, with 13 bases separating them. The length of the CDR3 is 13 residues. Germline V gene sequence: CDR1 MDHEN, CDR2 SYDVKM. The CDR3 region has the DNA TGTGCCAGTTCATGGACGGAAAACTATGGCTACACCTTC. This sequence encodes CASSWTENYGYTF.

The chain uses TRBV19 and TRBJ2-5, with D possibly TRBD1 on 7 matching bases. V lost 2 bases and J lost 3, with 16 bases in between. CDR1 is LNHDA, CDR2 SQIVND, per germline (reference sequence). The length of the CDR3 is 16 residues. The CDR3 sequence: CASSIHGGTVEETQYF. CDR3 nucleotides: TGTGCCAGTAGTATACATGGGGGGACAGTCGAAGAGACCCAGTACTTC.

This chain joins TRBV6-4 and TRBJ2-7; TRBD2 agrees at 8 bases. The length of the CDR3 is 14 residues. The V gene end was trimmed by 2 bases and the J gene end by 7 bases; junction bases not matched to a gene: 7. Germline lookup yields CDR1 MRHNA and CDR2 SNTAGT. In nucleotides, the CDR3 is TGTGCCAGCAGTGACGGGGCGGGGGGAGAAGAGCAGTACTTC. Protein: CASSDGAGGEEQYF.

The chain couples TRBV11-2 to TRBJ1-1; possible D gene TRBD1, 6 bases. V shed 4 bases and J shed 0 bases, with 12 bases lying between them. The CDR3 covers 15 residues. The V gene's germline CDR1 is SGHAT and CDR2 FQNNGV. CDR3 coding DNA: TGTGCCAGCAGCTCACAGGGAGGACTGAACACTGAAGCTTTCTTT. It translates to CASSSQGGLNTEAFF.

J is TRBJ1-1 and V is TRBV28; D ambiguous. Trimming removed 7 bases from V and 4 bases from J, with 16 bases in between. The germline V gene has CDR1 MDHEN and CDR2 SYDVKM. There are 14 residues in the CDR3. The CDR3 loop reads CASTYSRKGTEAFF. Here the CDR3 DNA reads TGTGCCAGCACCTACTCGAGGAAGGGCACTGAAGCTTTCTTT.

The V gene is TRBV29-1, the J gene TRBJ2-3, with 13 bases aligning to TRBD2. Germline trimming cut 4 bases from V and 6 bases from J; bases unmatched to any gene: 4. Germline assignment: CDR1 SQVTM and CDR2 ANQGSEA. The CDR3 is 14 residues long. CDR3: CSVVLAGGFDTQYF. CDR3 nucleotides: TGCAGCGTTGTACTAGCGGGAGGGTTTGATACGCAGTATTTT.

This clone was seen a few times. The V gene is TRBV4-1, the J gene TRBJ1-4; the D is unclear. V was clipped by 6 bases and J by 4 bases, with 24 bases between them. Germline-derived CDR1 and CDR2 are MGHRA and YSYEKL. This CDR3 has 18 amino acids. CDR3 sequence reads: CASSPFDLELQHNEKLFF. CDR3 coding DNA: TGCGCCAGCAGTCCGTTTGACCTCGAACTGCAGCATAATGAAAAACTGTTTTTT.

V usage is TRBV10-1 and J usage is TRBJ2-1; D may be TRBD1 or TRBD2 (5 bases each). V lost 0 bases and J lost 3, with 12 bases in between. The CDR3 spans 16 residues. Germline V gene sequence: CDR1 WNHNN, CDR2 SYGVQD (reference sequence). CDR3 coding DNA: TGCGCCAGCAGTGAGTCTTCGGGGCGGAACTACAATGAGCAGTTCTTC. Its translation: CASSESSGRNYNEQFF.

The rearrangement uses TRBV9 and TRBJ2-6; possible D gene TRBD1, 7 bases. From germline, CDR1 is SGDLS and CDR2 YYNGEE. The CDR3 covers 16 residues. Trimming took off 2 bases at V and 0 bases at J, with 9 bases between the two ends. CDR3 bases: TGTGCCAGCAGCGTCAGGGGGGACTCTGGGGCCAACGTCCTGACTTTC. Protein sequence: CASSVRGDSGANVLTF.

This chain connects TRBV7-8 to TRBJ1-1, with D possibly matching TRBD1 (5 bases). Trimming pared 5 bases from V and 0 bases from J, leaving 16 bases between. The CDR3 spans 16 residues. Per the germline V gene, CDR1 is SGHVS and CDR2 is FQNEAQ. CDR3 residues: CASSLGGGSLNTEAFF. The CDR3, as DNA: TGTGCCAGCAGCCTTGGGGGTGGCTCCCTGAACACTGAAGCTTTCTTT.

The chain carries TRBV6-4 and TRBJ1-2, with unresolved D. V was cut by 6 bases and J by 2 bases, with 22 bases left in between. The length of the CDR3 is 17 residues. Germline CDR1 is MRHNA and CDR2 is SNTAGT. The CDR3 DNA reads TGTGCCAGCAGCCAACACCTGGGCAGGACCGCCAACTATGGCTACACCTTC. Its translation is CASSQHLGRTANYGYTF.

The gene calls are TRBV5-4 and TRBJ2-1; 9 bases line up with TRBD1. The CDR3 runs 13 residues. Germline lookup yields CDR1 SGHNT and CDR2 YYREEE (reference sequence). V dropped 4 bases and J dropped 9; count of bases not matched to a gene: 5. The DNA for the CDR3 is TGTGCCAGCAGCGCACAGGGGGCCAGTGAGCAGTTCTTC. The encoded protein is CASSAQGASEQFF. Looking up the rest from reference TRBV5-4 and TRBJ2-1 gives the full variable domain: ETGVTQSPTHLIKTRGQQVTLRCSSQSGHNTVSWYQQALGQGPQFIFQYYREEENGRGNFPPRFSGLQFPNYSSELNVNALELDDSALYLCASSAQGASEQFFGPGTRLTVL.

This sequence joins TRBV5-1 and TRBJ1-4; 8 bases fit TRBD1. The trim removed 4 bases at V and 4 bases at J, leaving 9 bases unmatched. CDR1 is SGHRS and CDR2 is YFSETQ in the germline V gene. CDR3 length equals 16 residues. In DNA, the CDR3 is TGCGCCAGCAGCAAGGACAGGGCTGATAGTAATGAAAAACTGTTTTTT. Translation: CASSKDRADSNEKLFF.